This passage covers 15 T cell receptor beta chains from one sample sequenced in a study of neurological immune-mediated disorders. TCRdb independently ran MiXCR on the 5' RACE reads; one entry per CDR3 protein. The sample has roughly 32,000 distinct CDR3 sequences; 3.5% to 4% are singletons. Material for sequencing was PBMCs. These receptors all come from a man aged 25-40 years with multiple sclerosis.

In its sample, this clonotype ranks as medium-sized. A read error may account for a junction end that differs from germline. The chain carries TRBV10-3 and TRBJ1-1, with 9 bases lining up with TRBD1. The germline V gene encodes CDR1 ENHRY and CDR2 SYGVKD. CDR3 size: 14 residues. DNA for the CDR3: TGTGCCACCCTACCGGGGACAGGGTACACCGAAGCTTTCTTT. The encoded protein is CATLPGTGYTEAFF.

The table lists this clonotype with many counts. J is TRBJ1-2 and V is TRBV5-1, with 9 bases matching TRBD1. V was clipped by 0 bases and J by 4 bases; unmatched bases: 7. This CDR3 is built from 16 residues. Germline CDR1 is SGHRS and CDR2 is YFSETQ. The CDR3 spells CASSLEPGQGSYGYTF. The CDR3 nucleotides are TGCGCCAGCAGCTTGGAGCCGGGACAGGGTTCCTATGGCTACACCTTC.

In this sample, this clonotype turned up many times. Here the CDR3 DNA reads TGTGCCAGCAGCTTGGACACTTTCTACGAGCAGTACTTC. Translating it yields CASSLDTFYEQYF. The V and J genes are TRBV5-5 and TRBJ2-7, with no clear D. Per germline, CDR1 SGHKS and CDR2 YYEKEE (reference sequence). The length of the CDR3 is 13 residues. Trimming removed 0 bases at V and 3 bases at J, with 7 bases between.

The chain is built from TRBV12-3 or TRBV12-4 and TRBJ1-1; D uncertain. The CDR3 totals 12 residues. V lost 6 bases, J lost 6 bases, and 11 bases lay in between. The CDR3 region is CASRPKEAEAFF. The CDR3 region has the DNA TGTGCCAGCAGACCAAAGGAGGCTGAAGCTTTCTTT.

This clonotype was counted at least ten times. V is TRBV10-2 and J is TRBJ2-3, with 9 bases identical to TRBD2. This CDR3 region has 16 residues. Germline V lookup: CDR1 WSHSY, CDR2 SAAADI. J gave up 7 bases and V 4 bases, and 12 bases lay outside the gene matches. CDR3 sequence reads: CASSVPTERGDYTQYF. The CDR3 DNA reads TGCGCCAGCAGTGTACCGACAGAGCGGGGGGACTATACGCAGTATTTT.

This clonotype occurred many times. The chain carries TRBV12-3 or TRBV12-4 and TRBJ1-4; possibly TRBD1 for D (5 bases). V was pared by 4 bases and J by 8 bases, with 8 bases between. The CDR3 spans 12 residues. CDR3 region: CASSWDQEKLFF. The CDR3 nucleotides are TGTGCCAGCAGTTGGGACCAGGAAAAACTGTTTTTT.

This clonotype was recorded many times. One end of the junction does not line up with germline, which may come from a read error. V usage is TRBV6-2 or TRBV6-3 and J usage is TRBJ1-2; D gene ambiguous. In germline, CDR1 is MNHEY, CDR2 SVGEGT. This CDR3 is built from 13 residues. CDR3 DNA sequence: TGTGCCAGCAGTTACCGTGGGAACATCCCGACGGGCTTC. Encoded protein: CASSYRGNIPTGF.

The J gene is TRBJ1-1, the V gene TRBV4-3; D call uncertain. V lost 4 bases to trimming and J lost 0 bases, with 9 bases between them. The CDR3 length is 14 residues. Germline CDR1 LGHNA, CDR2 YSLEER. CDR3 loop: CASSPDGLNTEAFF. CDR3 coding DNA: TGCGCCAGCAGCCCGGACGGACTGAACACTGAAGCTTTCTTT.

This clonotype was detected ten times or more. The genes are TRBV18 and TRBJ2-1; D gene uncertain. CDR3 size: 12 residues. Looked up from germline, CDR1 is KGHSH and CDR2 is LQKENI. Trimming removed 6 bases from V and 10 bases from J, with 13 bases in between. In DNA form, the CDR3 reads TGTGCCAGCTCCGGTAGGGCCCGGGAGCAGTTCTTC. The encoded protein is CASSGRAREQFF.

This clonotype was detected many times. The V gene is TRBV9, the J gene TRBJ2-7; D might be TRBD1 or TRBD2, each matching 6 bases. Trimming removed 7 bases from V and 7 bases from J, with 18 bases in between. Germline V CDR1 and CDR2: SGDLS, YYNGEE. This CDR3 region has 13 residues. CDR3 sequence reads: CASSEGGSGEQYF. The CDR3 coding sequence is TGTGCCAGCTCAGAGGGGGGTTCAGGGGAGCAGTACTTC.

This clonotype was counted many times. The rearrangement joins TRBV7-8 to TRBJ1-1; D not certain. Germline V lookup: CDR1 SGHVS, CDR2 FQNEAQ. V was cut by 0 bases and J by 1 base, with 9 bases left in between. CDR3 length equals 15 residues. The CDR3 coding sequence is TGTGCCAGCAGCTTAGCTGGACGGACGAACACTGAAGCTTTCTTT. This encodes CASSLAGRTNTEAFF.

This clonotype occurred many times. The chain joins TRBV15 to TRBJ1-5; possible D gene TRBD1, 5 bases. The germline CDR1 and CDR2 sequences are LNHNV and YYDKDF (reference sequence). The CDR3 runs to 14 residues. V was trimmed by 1 base and J by 7 bases, leaving 11 bases between them. CDR3 sequence (DNA): TGTGCCACCAGCAGAGGAGGGACGGGGCAGCCCCAGCATTTT. This gives the protein CATSRGGTGQPQHF.

This clonotype was recorded many times. The rearrangement joins TRBV5-6 to TRBJ2-3, with a possible D match to TRBD2 (5 bases). V lost 4 bases to trimming and J lost 3 bases, with 12 bases between them. CDR1 SGHDT and CDR2 YYEEEE come from the germline V gene. The CDR3 sequence is 14 residues long. The CDR3 bases are TGTGCCAGCAGCCTAACACGGGGAACAGATACGCAGTATTTT. This sequence encodes CASSLTRGTDTQYF.

This clonotype was detected many times. Here the CDR3 reads CASSVGANYGYTF. Written as DNA, the CDR3 is TGCGCCAGCAGTGTTGGGGCTAACTATGGCTACACCTTC. The J gene is TRBJ1-2, the V gene TRBV10-2; D is ambiguous. Germline loops: CDR1 WSHSY, CDR2 SAAADI. Trimming shortened V by 4 bases and J by 0 bases, and 6 bases separated the two germline ends. CDR3 size: 13 residues.

This clonotype has more than one count but fewer than ten. One junction end disagrees with the germline gene, perhaps due to a read error. The CDR3 sequence is CASSPDRESQPQNF. The CDR3 DNA follows: TGTGCCAGCAGTCCCGACAGGGAGAGTCAGCCCCAGAATTTT. This chain uses TRBV12-3 or TRBV12-4 with TRBJ1-5, with 7 nucleotides matching TRBD1. The CDR3 covers 14 residues.